This T cell receptor beta chain originates from a study of response to subunit inactivated influenza vaccine. The study's findings and limits: Authors proposed each seasonal influenza vaccination draws in few new T cells.

Germline CDR1 is ENHRY and CDR2 is SYGVKD. Trimming stripped 0 bases from V and 1 base from J, with 6 bases between. CDR3 length: 14 residues. On this clonotype: Its antigen is not identified.

TCRdb reprocessed the RT-PCR reads with MiXCR, giving one entry per CDR3 protein. The table lists about 650,000 distinct CDR3 sequences, around a sixth of them singletons. This chain uses TRBV10-3 with TRBJ1-1; D unclear. The sequences come from PBMCs from blood, collected roughly 12 days after vaccination. This sequence originates from a man in his fifties who received an inactivated influenza vaccine. Here the CDR3 DNA reads TGTGCCATCAGTGAGTCAGTTACGAACACTGAAGCTTTCTTT. Translating it yields CAISESVTNTEAFF.